This entry lists 21 T cell receptor beta chains sequenced from one sample in a study of cytomegalovirus exposure and HLA in healthy donors. Researchers ran the PCR with 60 Vbeta and 13 Jbeta primers. Assay: immunoSEQ multiplex PCR; the TCRdb copy retains only in-frame clones and omits some. Here the sample spans about 160,000 clones, roughly 80% being singletons. Sequencing used PBMCs. The receptors here all came from a young woman in good health and CMV-seropositive.

The chain carries TRBV28 and TRBJ1-5; maybe TRBD1 (5 bases). The CDR3 runs 14 residues. Germline loops: CDR1 MDHEN, CDR2 SYDVKM. The V end lost 6 bases, the J end lost 6 bases, and 15 bases lay between the germline ends. The DNA for the CDR3 is TGTGCCAGCAGCCGACCGGGGGGGAGTCAGCCCCAGCATTTT. It codes for CASSRPGGSQPQHF.

The chain carries TRBV15 and TRBJ1-5; D unclear. The CDR3 is 13 amino acids. Per the germline V gene, CDR1 is LNHNV and CDR2 is YYDKDF (reference sequence). V lost 0 bases and J lost 9, with 9 bases in between. CDR3 in amino acids: CATSRDRSVPQHF. CDR3 nucleotides: TGTGCCACCAGCAGAGATCGGTCGGTGCCCCAGCATTTT.

The chain has TRBV7-8 and TRBJ1-1; a weak D match, TRBD1 (5 bases). CDR1 and CDR2 (germline): SGHVS, FQNEAQ. With 4 bases removed from V and 3 bases from J, the gap between germline ends came to 9 bases. This CDR3 is built from 13 residues. Written as DNA, the CDR3 is TGTGCCAGCAGCTGGACGGGGGACACTGAAGCTTTCTTT. Translated, it gives CASSWTGDTEAFF.

The chain has TRBV30 and TRBJ1-1; D is uncertain. Trimming took 3 bases from V and 11 from J, leaving 19 bases between them. Germline V gene sequence: CDR1 GTSNPN, CDR2 SVGIG (reference sequence). The CDR3 has 13 amino acids. This chain's CDR3 is CAWREGGFREAFF. CDR3 DNA sequence: TGTGCCTGGAGGGAAGGCGGATTCCGGGAGGCTTTCTTT.

The V call is TRBV7-9, the J call TRBJ2-3; no clear D gene. Trimming took off 3 bases at V and 5 bases at J, with 3 bases between the two ends. The CDR3 loop spans 11 amino acids. Germline V lookup: CDR1 SEHNR, CDR2 FQNEAQ (reference sequence). This CDR3 is CASSFKDTQYF. CDR3 DNA sequence: TGTGCCAGCAGCTTTAAAGATACGCAGTATTTT.

CDR3 coding DNA: TGTGCCAGCAGCTCCCGACCTTCTAGCGGGAGCTCCTACAATGAGCAGTTCTTC. Protein product: CASSSRPSSGSSYNEQFF. J is TRBJ2-1 and V is TRBV11-3; 10 bases align to TRBD2. The CDR3 loop spans 18 amino acids. The V and J ends lost 4 bases and 0 bases, in that order; junction bases with no gene match: 9. In germline, CDR1 is SGHNT, CDR2 YENEEA.

The chain carries TRBV6-5 and TRBJ1-2; 10 bases map to TRBD1. The CDR3 sequence is 15 residues long. Trimming removed 6 bases from V and 6 bases from J; junction bases left unmatched: 10. The V gene's germline CDR1 is MNHEY and CDR2 SVGAGI. The CDR3 region is CASRPNRQGAHGYTF. The CDR3 DNA reads TGTGCCAGCAGACCTAATCGACAGGGGGCCCATGGCTACACCTTC.

This clone has a handful of counts. This chain links TRBV6-6 with TRBJ1-4; D is unresolved. The germline V gene encodes CDR1 MNHNY and CDR2 SVGAGI (reference sequence). V lost 0 bases to trimming and J lost 7 bases, with 6 bases between them. CDR3 size: 13 residues. CDR3 loop: CASSYSPVEKLFF. DNA for the CDR3: TGTGCCAGCAGTTACTCTCCAGTTGAAAAACTGTTTTTT.

The rearrangement links TRBV6-6 to TRBJ2-2; D uncertain. CDR3 size: 13 residues. Germline V gene data show CDR1 as MNHNY and CDR2 as SVGAGI (reference sequence). Trimming took off 0 bases at V and 10 bases at J, with 9 bases between the two ends. The CDR3 nucleotides read TGTGCCAGCAGTTACTCGAGTTACGAGGAGCTGTTTTTT. Its protein is CASSYSSYEELFF.

The chain joins TRBV7-2 to TRBJ1-2, with D perhaps TRBD1 (5 bases). The V and J ends lost 2 bases and 4 bases respectively, with 11 bases between them. This CDR3 is 14 amino acids long. The germline CDR1 and CDR2 sequences are SGHTA and FQGNSA. This CDR3 is CASSLSQGSYGYTF. The CDR3 DNA follows: TGTGCCAGCAGCTTATCCCAGGGCTCCTATGGCTACACCTTC.

The chain carries TRBV13 and TRBJ2-3; 7 nucleotides align to TRBD2. Per the germline V gene, CDR1 is PRHDT and CDR2 is FYEKMQ (reference sequence). The CDR3 runs to 16 residues. With V trimmed by 5 bases and J by 0 bases, 8 bases remained unmatched. CDR3 in amino acids: CASSRPGGTSTDTQYF. The CDR3 DNA reads as TGTGCCAGCAGCCGTCCGGGGGGTACTAGCACAGATACGCAGTATTTT. The full variable domain, its missing parts supplied by reference TRBV13 and TRBJ2-3, is AAGVIQSPRHLIKEKRETATLKCYPIPRHDTVYWYQQGPGQDPQFLISFYEKMQSDKGSIPDRFSAQQFSDYHSELNMSSLELGDSALYFCASSRPGGTSTDTQYFGPGTRLTVL.

The chain carries TRBV6-1 and TRBJ1-5; D might be TRBD1 (6 bases). Germline V gene sequence: CDR1 MNHNS, CDR2 SASEGT. V lost 3 bases and J 4 bases, leaving 28 bases between the germline ends. This CDR3 comprises 20 residues. The CDR3 loop reads CASSELRGVRGRITNQPQHF. CDR3 sequence (DNA): TGTGCCAGCAGTGAGTTGCGGGGGGTTAGGGGGAGGATTACGAATCAGCCCCAGCATTTT.

This rearrangement joins TRBV6-1 to TRBJ1-2; a weak D match, TRBD1 (5 bases). CDR3 length: 14 residues. V lost 1 base to trimming and J lost 2 bases, with 8 bases between them. Germline lookup yields CDR1 MNHNS and CDR2 SASEGT. For the CDR3, the DNA is TGTGCCAGCAGTGAAGAAGCAGGGAACTATGGCTACACCTTC. Translated: CASSEEAGNYGYTF.

This clone occurred once. The rearrangement uses TRBV7-9 and TRBJ1-6, with D perhaps TRBD1 (6 bases). The CDR3 covers 16 residues. V was clipped by 4 bases and J by 0 bases, with 10 bases between them. The germline V gene encodes CDR1 SEHNR and CDR2 FQNEAQ (reference sequence). The CDR3, as DNA: TGTGCCAGCAGCTCGGGACATAGCTCCTATAATTCACCCCTCCACTTT. Its protein product is CASSSGHSSYNSPLHF.

The chain joins TRBV7-6 to TRBJ2-2, with a weak D call TRBD1 (5 bases). The CDR3 length is 15 residues. Trimming removed 3 bases at V and 5 bases at J, with 13 bases between. Germline values: CDR1 SGHVS, CDR2 FNYEAQ. The CDR3 sequence is CASSLVGQGTGELFF. The CDR3 DNA sequence: TGTGCCAGCAGCTTGGTGGGCCAGGGTACCGGGGAGCTGTTTTTT.

The genes are TRBV7-2 and TRBJ1-2; 7 nucleotides match TRBD1. Germline V gene lookup returns CDR1 SGHTA and CDR2 FQGNSA. This CDR3 spans 16 amino acids. J lost 1 base, V lost 7 bases, and 12 bases had no gene match. The CDR3, as DNA: TGTGCCAGCACTGACAGGGCCACCCGCCTTAACTATGGCTACACCTTC. It encodes CASTDRATRLNYGYTF.

This clone has just one count. The chain carries TRBV15 and TRBJ2-2, with TRBD2 as a possible D gene (6 bases). There are 13 residues in the CDR3. Germline values: CDR1 LNHNV, CDR2 YYDKDF (reference sequence). CDR3 in DNA: TGTGGTTCGGGACTCTCGAACACCGGGGAGCTGTTTTTT. This translates into CGSGLSNTGELFF.

The chain carries TRBV5-1 and TRBJ2-1; 12 bases are a match to TRBD2. CDR1 and CDR2 (germline): SGHRS, YFSETQ. J was trimmed by 4 bases and V by 4 bases; bases with no gene match: 6. There are 16 residues in the CDR3. CDR3 sequence reads: CASSPSTSGGYNEQFF. The CDR3 region has the DNA TGCGCCAGCAGCCCGTCGACTAGCGGGGGATACAATGAGCAGTTCTTC.

The chain uses TRBV5-1 and TRBJ1-1; tentative D call: TRBD1 (5 bases). With 0 bases removed from V and 5 bases from J, the gap between germline ends came to 8 bases. CDR3 length: 13 amino acids. Germline V gives CDR1 SGHRS, CDR2 YFSETQ. The CDR3 here is CASSLGEGTEAFF. The CDR3 DNA reads as TGCGCCAGCAGCTTGGGGGAGGGGACTGAAGCTTTCTTT.

The chain links TRBV5-4 to TRBJ2-5; perhaps TRBD2 as D (5 bases). Trimming left V 3 bases short and J 5 bases short, with 14 bases between. CDR1 and CDR2 (germline): SGHNT, YYREEE (reference sequence). This CDR3 region has 14 residues. For the CDR3, the DNA is TGTGCCAGCAGCTCGGCCGGGATGGAGGAGACCCAGTACTTC. Amino acids: CASSSAGMEETQYF.

The V gene is TRBV11-2, the J gene TRBJ2-1, with no clear D. Between the trimmed V and J ends, which lost 1 base and 8 bases, there was a span of 12 bases. Germline lookup yields CDR1 SGHAT and CDR2 FQNNGV. The length of the CDR3 is 14 residues. The DNA for the CDR3 is TGTGCCAGCAGCTTAGTATCCGGTAACCATGAGCAGTTCTTC. Its translation is CASSLVSGNHEQFF.